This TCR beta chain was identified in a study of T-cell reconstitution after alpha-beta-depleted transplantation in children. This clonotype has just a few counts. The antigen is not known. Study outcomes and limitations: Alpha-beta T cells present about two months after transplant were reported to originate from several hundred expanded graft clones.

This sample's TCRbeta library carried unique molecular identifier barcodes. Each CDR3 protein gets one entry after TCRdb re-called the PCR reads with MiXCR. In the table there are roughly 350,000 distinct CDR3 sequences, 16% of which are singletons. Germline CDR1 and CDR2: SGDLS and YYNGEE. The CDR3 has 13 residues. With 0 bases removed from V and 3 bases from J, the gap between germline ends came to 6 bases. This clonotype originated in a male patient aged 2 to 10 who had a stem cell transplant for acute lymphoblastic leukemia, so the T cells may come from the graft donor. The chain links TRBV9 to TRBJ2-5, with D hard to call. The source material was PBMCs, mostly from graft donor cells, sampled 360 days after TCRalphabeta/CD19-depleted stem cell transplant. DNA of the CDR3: TGTGCCAGCAGCGTAGGCGTTGAAGAGACCCAGTACTTC. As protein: CASSVGVEETQYF.